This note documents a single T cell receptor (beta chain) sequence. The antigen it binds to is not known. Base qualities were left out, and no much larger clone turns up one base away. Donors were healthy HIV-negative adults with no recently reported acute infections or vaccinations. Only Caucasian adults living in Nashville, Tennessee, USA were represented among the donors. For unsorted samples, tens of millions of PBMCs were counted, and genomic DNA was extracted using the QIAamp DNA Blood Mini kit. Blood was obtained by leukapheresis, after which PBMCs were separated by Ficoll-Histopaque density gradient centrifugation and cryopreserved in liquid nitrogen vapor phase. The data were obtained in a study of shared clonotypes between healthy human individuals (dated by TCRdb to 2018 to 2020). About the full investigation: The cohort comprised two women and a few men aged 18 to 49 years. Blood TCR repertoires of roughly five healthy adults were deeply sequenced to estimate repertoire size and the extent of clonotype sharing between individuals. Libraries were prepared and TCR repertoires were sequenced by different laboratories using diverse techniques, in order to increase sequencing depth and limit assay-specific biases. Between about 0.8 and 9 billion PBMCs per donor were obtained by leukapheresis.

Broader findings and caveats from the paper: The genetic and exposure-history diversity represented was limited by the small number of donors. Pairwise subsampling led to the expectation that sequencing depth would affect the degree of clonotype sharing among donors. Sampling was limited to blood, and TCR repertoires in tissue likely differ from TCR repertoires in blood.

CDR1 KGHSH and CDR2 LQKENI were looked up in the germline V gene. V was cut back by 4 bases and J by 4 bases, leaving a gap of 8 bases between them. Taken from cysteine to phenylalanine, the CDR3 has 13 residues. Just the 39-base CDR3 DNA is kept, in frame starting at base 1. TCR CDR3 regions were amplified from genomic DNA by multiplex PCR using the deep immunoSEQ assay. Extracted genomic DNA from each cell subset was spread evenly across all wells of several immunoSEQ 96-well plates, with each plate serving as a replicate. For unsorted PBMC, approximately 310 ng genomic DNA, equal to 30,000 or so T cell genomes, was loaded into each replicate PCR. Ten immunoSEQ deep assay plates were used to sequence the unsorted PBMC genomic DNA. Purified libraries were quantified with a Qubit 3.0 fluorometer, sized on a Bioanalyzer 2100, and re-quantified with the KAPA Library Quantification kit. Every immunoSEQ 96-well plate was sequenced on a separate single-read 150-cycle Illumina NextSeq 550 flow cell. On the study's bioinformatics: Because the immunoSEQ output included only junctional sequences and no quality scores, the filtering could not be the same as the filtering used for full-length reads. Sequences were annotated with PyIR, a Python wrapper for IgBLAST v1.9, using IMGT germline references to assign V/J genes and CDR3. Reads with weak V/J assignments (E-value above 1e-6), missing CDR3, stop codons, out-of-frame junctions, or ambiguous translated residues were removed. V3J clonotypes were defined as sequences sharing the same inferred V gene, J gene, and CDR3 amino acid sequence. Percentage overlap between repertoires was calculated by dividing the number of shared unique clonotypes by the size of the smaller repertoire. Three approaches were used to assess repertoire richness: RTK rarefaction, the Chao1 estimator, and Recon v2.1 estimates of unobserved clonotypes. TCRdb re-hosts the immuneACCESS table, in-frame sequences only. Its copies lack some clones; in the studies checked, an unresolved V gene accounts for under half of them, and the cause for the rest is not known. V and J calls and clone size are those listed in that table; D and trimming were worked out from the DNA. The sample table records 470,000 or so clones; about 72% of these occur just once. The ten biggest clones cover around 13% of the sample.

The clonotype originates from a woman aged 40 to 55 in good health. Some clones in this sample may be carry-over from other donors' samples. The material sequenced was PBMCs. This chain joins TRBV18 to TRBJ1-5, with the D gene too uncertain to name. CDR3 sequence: CASSRDRNQPQHF. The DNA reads TGTGCCAGCTCACGGGATAGAAATCAGCCCCAGCATTTT.